Each of the 23 T cell receptor beta chains below was sequenced from the same sample in a study of neurological immune-mediated disorders. TCRdb re-derived calls from the 5' RACE reads in MiXCR, one entry per CDR3 protein. There are tens of thousands of distinct CDR3 sequences in the sample; around 4% occur only once, and just over 5.5% lies in the top ten. Specimen: PBMCs. The receptors stem from an older woman with multiple sclerosis.

V is TRBV2 and J is TRBJ1-1; D may be TRBD1 (5 bases). V shed 4 bases and J shed 4 bases, with 13 bases lying between them. Germline V gene lookup returns CDR1 SNHLY and CDR2 FYNNEI. The CDR3 contains 14 residues. CDR3 sequence (DNA): TGTGCCAGCAGTGTGCAAGGGAGGGGCACTGAAGCTTTCTTT. This encodes CASSVQGRGTEAFF.

This clonotype was counted at least ten times. The genes are TRBV7-2 and TRBJ1-5; 8 bases are shared with TRBD1. Germline trimming cut 5 bases from V and 5 bases from J; bases unmatched to any gene: 2. From germline, CDR1 is SGHTA and CDR2 FQGNSA. The CDR3 has 13 amino acids. The CDR3 bases are TGTGCCAGCAGCGGACAGGGTGATCAGCCCCAGCATTTT. This codes for CASSGQGDQPQHF.

This clonotype appeared many times. The rearrangement links TRBV10-2 to TRBJ1-2; 8 bases fit TRBD1. Per germline, CDR1 WSHSY and CDR2 SAAADI. Trimming cost V 6 bases and J 5 bases; bases outside gene matches: 5. There are 13 residues in the CDR3. The CDR3 DNA reads TGCGCCAGCAGCGCAGGGGGCTGGTATGGCTACACCTTC. Translated: CASSAGGWYGYTF.

This clonotype was detected many times. The chain joins TRBV7-8 to TRBJ2-7, with no clear D. V lost 5 bases, J lost 5 bases, and 16 bases lay in between. The CDR3 spans 14 residues. The germline gives CDR1 SGHVS, CDR2 FQNEAQ. The CDR3 is CASSHPFRVHEQYF. CDR3 sequence (DNA): TGTGCCAGCAGCCACCCTTTCCGGGTGCACGAGCAGTACTTC.

This clonotype came up many times. The chain links TRBV20-1 to TRBJ2-1; no clear D. The CDR3 is 15 amino acids. The V end lost 4 bases, the J end lost 3 bases, and 16 bases lay between the germline ends. Per the germline V gene, CDR1 is DFQATT and CDR2 is SNEGSKA (reference sequence). The CDR3 region is CSAISLLGLYNEQFF. CDR3 nucleotides: TGCAGTGCTATAAGTCTCCTGGGTCTCTACAATGAGCAGTTCTTC.

At least ten counts were recorded for this clonotype. The rearrangement joins TRBV2 to TRBJ2-5, with D unclear. With 6 bases removed from V and 1 base from J, the gap between germline ends came to 6 bases. The CDR3 is made up of 12 amino acids. Germline V lookup: CDR1 SNHLY, CDR2 FYNNEI. The CDR3 region is CASRALQETQYF. The CDR3 DNA reads as TGTGCCAGCAGAGCTCTCCAAGAGACCCAGTACTTC.

In this sample, this clonotype turned up many times. The chain carries TRBV5-1 and TRBJ2-3; D uncertain. This CDR3 contains 11 residues. Germline V gives CDR1 SGHRS, CDR2 YFSETQ. V dropped 5 bases and J dropped 3 bases, with 4 bases sitting between them. In DNA, the CDR3 is TGCGCCAGCAGGGAGACAGATACGCAGTATTTT. Its translation: CASRETDTQYF. The variable domain in full, with the rest retrieved from reference TRBV5-1 and TRBJ2-3, is KAGVTQTPRYLIKTRGQQVTLSCSPISGHRSVSWYQQTPGQGLQFLFEYFSETQRNKGNFPGRFSGRQFSNSRSEMNVSTLELGDSALYLCASRETDTQYFGPGTRLTVL.

This clonotype was observed many times. This chain joins TRBV7-9 and TRBJ2-6, with 8 bases aligning to TRBD2. Germline V gives CDR1 SEHNR, CDR2 FQNEAQ (reference sequence). CDR3 length: 15 residues. The ends lost 5 bases at V and 3 bases at J; junction bases unmatched: 3. Written as DNA, the CDR3 is TGTGCCAGCAGCCGGGGGGGCCGTGGGGCCAACGTCCTGACTTTC. Protein: CASSRGGRGANVLTF.

Ten or more counts support this clonotype. The V call is TRBV7-2, the J call TRBJ2-2; D gene unclear. CDR3 length: 14 amino acids. Trimming removed 9 bases from V and 2 bases from J, with 13 bases in between. In germline, CDR1 is SGHTA, CDR2 FQGNSA. CDR3 protein: CASCPTVNTGELFF. In nucleotides, the CDR3 is TGTGCCAGTTGCCCAACTGTAAACACCGGGGAGCTGTTTTTT.

This clonotype was seen at least ten times. The chain carries TRBV5-1 and TRBJ2-3, with D unclear. The CDR3 totals 14 residues. Trimming took off 0 bases at V and 2 bases at J, with 7 bases between the two ends. Germline loops: CDR1 SGHRS, CDR2 YFSETQ. Written as DNA, the CDR3 is TGCGCCAGCAGCTTGGTTACGGTCACAGATACGCAGTATTTT. Amino acids: CASSLVTVTDTQYF.

This clonotype was counted ten times or more. The chain carries TRBV28 and TRBJ2-3; D is perhaps TRBD1 (6 bases). Germline CDR1 MDHEN, CDR2 SYDVKM. Trimming removed 6 bases from V and 6 bases from J, with 10 bases in between. The CDR3 totals 12 residues. The CDR3 DNA reads TGTGCCAGCAGGGTAGGGGGTGATACGCAGTATTTT. This codes for CASRVGGDTQYF.

The J gene is TRBJ1-1, the V gene TRBV18; no definite D call. V lost 1 base, J lost 3 bases, and 6 bases lay in between. The CDR3 is 13 residues long. CDR1 KGHSH and CDR2 LQKENI come from the germline V gene. CDR3 sequence: CASSPHLDTEAFF. CDR3 nucleotide sequence: TGTGCCAGCTCACCACATTTGGACACTGAAGCTTTCTTT.

Only a few counts were recorded for this clonotype. The chain carries TRBV12-3 or TRBV12-4 and TRBJ2-5; no firm D call. The CDR3 is 17 residues long. The germline V and J ends were trimmed by 0 bases and 4 bases, with 18 bases remaining between them. The CDR3 DNA reads TGTGCCAGCAGTTTAGCCCTCACCAGCGTGGGGATAGAGACCCAGTACTTC. It specifies CASSLALTSVGIETQYF.

This clonotype was seen ten or more times. The chain uses TRBV7-3 and TRBJ2-2; TRBD1 might be the D (6 bases). The CDR3 runs 15 residues. Germline V CDR1 and CDR2: SGHTA, FQGTGA. Trimming removed 3 bases at V and 7 bases at J, with 15 bases between. CDR3 DNA sequence: TGTGCCAGCAGCTTTTCGGCAGGGGCTGGCGGGGAGCTGTTTTTT. Translating it yields CASSFSAGAGGELFF.

The table lists this clonotype with many counts. The chain is built from TRBV29-1 and TRBJ2-3, with D unclear. The CDR3 is 13 residues long. CDR1 and CDR2 (germline): SQVTM, ANQGSEA. Trimming cost V 6 bases and J 7 bases, with 17 bases left between them. The CDR3 sequence: CSVTRSTMYTQYF. The CDR3 coding sequence is TGCAGCGTAACCCGGAGTACTATGTATACGCAGTATTTT.

This clonotype was seen repeatedly, ten times or more. J is TRBJ2-5 and V is TRBV7-2, with no clear D. This CDR3 is 14 amino acids long. Germline lookup yields CDR1 SGHTA and CDR2 FQGNSA. Trimming took off 2 bases at V and 5 bases at J, with 12 bases between the two ends. The CDR3 DNA is TGTGCCAGCAGCTTATCTAGAGGTCGGGAGACCCAGTACTTC. This translates into CASSLSRGRETQYF.

There are many counts of this clonotype. The CDR3 protein is CASSPLRGGLGEQFF. The CDR3 coding sequence is TGTGCCAGCAGCCCCTTGCGGGGGGGCCTGGGTGAGCAGTTCTTC. The chain has TRBV7-6 and TRBJ2-1, with 9 bases identical to TRBD2. The V segment lost 5 bases and the J segment 9 bases; nucleotides outside the gene matches: 11. Germline V gene sequence: CDR1 SGHVS, CDR2 FNYEAQ. This CDR3 comprises 15 residues.

This clonotype was seen at least ten times. V and J are TRBV29-1 and TRBJ1-1; D perhaps matches TRBD1 (5 bases). Trimming removed 7 bases from V and 1 base from J, with 13 bases in between. The length of the CDR3 is 13 residues. Germline-derived CDR1 and CDR2 are SQVTM and ANQGSEA. CDR3 bases: TGCAGCGCTGGGGCGCGGGGGAACACTGAAGCTTTCTTT. Translation: CSAGARGNTEAFF.

Ten or more counts support this clonotype. The rearrangement uses TRBV6-5 and TRBJ2-5; D may correspond to TRBD1 or TRBD2 (5 bases each). The V gene's germline CDR1 is MNHEY and CDR2 SVGAGI. The ends were cut back, 6 bases at V and 7 bases at J, with 15 bases in the middle. CDR3 length: 13 residues. Written as DNA, the CDR3 is TGTGCCAGCAGGAGGGACGCACCAGGGACCCAGTACTTC. Translating it yields CASRRDAPGTQYF.

Ten or more counts support this clonotype. The chain uses TRBV20-1 and TRBJ1-5; 8 nucleotides line up with TRBD1. Trimming cost V 7 bases and J 6 bases; bases outside gene matches: 11. Germline V CDR1 and CDR2: DFQATT, SNEGSKA (reference sequence). This CDR3 has 14 residues. DNA of the CDR3: TGCAGTGTCTCACACGGACAGGGTGTTCAGCCCCAGCATTTT. Its translation is CSVSHGQGVQPQHF.

Written as DNA, the CDR3 is TGTGCCAGCAGCTCCATGACGTATGGGGCCACAGATACGCAGTATTTT. Its protein is CASSSMTYGATDTQYF. The rearrangement uses TRBV3-1 and TRBJ2-3; D might be TRBD1 (5 bases). This CDR3 is built from 16 residues. V dropped 5 bases and J dropped 2 bases, with 17 bases sitting between them. Germline loops: CDR1 LGHDT, CDR2 YNNKEL (reference sequence).

This clonotype showed up just a few times. J is TRBJ2-7 and V is TRBV28, with D possibly TRBD1 on 5 matching bases. V lost 5 bases and J 6 bases, leaving 11 bases between the germline ends. This CDR3 region has 12 residues. Germline CDR1 reads MDHEN; CDR2 reads SYDVKM. CDR3 in amino acids: CASSGKGSEQYF. Here the CDR3 DNA reads TGTGCCAGCAGTGGTAAGGGGTCCGAGCAGTACTTC.

This clonotype appeared many times. The chain recombines TRBV2 with TRBJ2-3, with 9 bases matching TRBD2. CDR3 size: 14 residues. With 7 bases clipped from V and 2 bases from J, the junction kept 4 bases outside the gene matches. Per the germline V gene, CDR1 is SNHLY and CDR2 is FYNNEI. The CDR3 here is CASTAGGNTDTQYF. CDR3 bases: TGTGCCAGCACGGCGGGGGGGAACACAGATACGCAGTATTTT.